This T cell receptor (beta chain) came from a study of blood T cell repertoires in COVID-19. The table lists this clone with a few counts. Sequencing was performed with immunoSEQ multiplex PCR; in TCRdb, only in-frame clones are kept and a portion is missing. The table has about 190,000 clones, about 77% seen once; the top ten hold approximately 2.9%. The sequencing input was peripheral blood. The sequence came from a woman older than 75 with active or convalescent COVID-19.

CDR3 bases: TGCGCCAGCCAAGCGGGGAGGGCGGCTTTCTTT. This codes for CASQAGRAAFF. The V gene is TRBV23-1, the J gene TRBJ1-1; D not resolved. TRBV23-1 is annotated as an ORF whose role is uncertain. The germline V and J ends were trimmed by 8 bases and 11 bases, with 15 bases remaining between them. The length of the CDR3 is 11 residues.